This entry features one T cell receptor beta chain sequence. Its antigen is currently unknown. This entry is derived from a study of siplizumab effects on memory and regulatory T cells. Whole-study results and caveats: The alloresponse seemed to draw substantially on naive T cells, which appeared more diverse than memory cells. Phenotypic classification as naive or memory proved unattainable for roughly 75-97% of proliferating CD4+ or CD8+ clones. A small minority of alloreactive clones were mapped to unstimulated subsets.

Trimming removed 6 bases from V and 5 bases from J, with 15 bases in between. Germline V gene data show CDR1 as LNHDA and CDR2 as SQIVND (reference sequence). There are 14 residues in the CDR3. Clones were read by immunoSEQ multiplex PCR, and TCRdb kept only the in-frame ones, dropping some. Of tens of thousands of clones in the sample, approximately 96% were seen once. The chain carries TRBV19 and TRBJ2-3; D may be TRBD2 (5 bases). This sequence originates from a human donor in good health. Material: naive CD8+ T cells sorted from blood. CDR3 sequence: CASRGFSGGDTQYF. For the CDR3, the DNA is TGTGCCAGTAGGGGGTTCTCAGGAGGAGATACGCAGTATTTT.